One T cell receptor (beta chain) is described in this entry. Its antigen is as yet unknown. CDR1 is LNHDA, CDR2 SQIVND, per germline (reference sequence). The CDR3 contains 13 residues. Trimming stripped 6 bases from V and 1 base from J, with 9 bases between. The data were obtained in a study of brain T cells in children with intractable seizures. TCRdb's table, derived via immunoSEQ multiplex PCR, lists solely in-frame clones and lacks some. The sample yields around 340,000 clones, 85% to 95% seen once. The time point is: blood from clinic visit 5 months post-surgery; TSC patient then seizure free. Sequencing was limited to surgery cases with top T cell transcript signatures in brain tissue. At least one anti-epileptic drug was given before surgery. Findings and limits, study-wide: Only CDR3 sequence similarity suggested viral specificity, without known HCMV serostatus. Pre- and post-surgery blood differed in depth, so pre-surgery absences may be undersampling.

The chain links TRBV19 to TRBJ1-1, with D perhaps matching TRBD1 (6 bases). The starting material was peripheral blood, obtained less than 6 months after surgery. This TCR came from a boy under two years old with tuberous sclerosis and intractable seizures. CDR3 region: CASRIQGNTEAFF. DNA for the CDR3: TGTGCCAGTAGGATACAGGGGAACACTGAAGCTTTCTTT. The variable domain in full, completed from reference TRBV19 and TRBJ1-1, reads DGGITQSPKYLFRKEGQNVTLSCEQNLNHDAMYWYRQDPGQGLRLIYYSQIVNDFQKGDIAEGYSVSREKKESFPLTVTSAQKNPTAFYLCASRIQGNTEAFFGQGTRLTVV.